The sequence of this T cell receptor (beta chain) was determined in a study of Graves' ophthalmopathy and Graves' hyperthyroidism. Other autoimmune diseases, uncontrolled infections, pregnancy or lactation led to the exclusion of patients. Investigators amplified TCR beta CDR3 regions from RNA transcripts. RT-PCR in the first round used HTBI primers; a second-round multiplex PCR followed. From the multiplex PCR reads, TCRdb called clonotypes with MiXCR, one entry per CDR3 protein. Counted here are around 1.1 million distinct CDR3 sequences, 35% to 40% occurring once; the ten biggest clones make up approximately 10%. This clonotype was observed a handful of times. Germline assignment: CDR1 SEHNR and CDR2 FQNEAQ (reference sequence). The V and J ends lost 5 bases and 2 bases respectively, with 18 bases between them. The CDR3 extends over 16 amino acids.

This chain connects TRBV7-9 to TRBJ2-5; TRBD2 might be the D (5 bases). The TCR was taken from an adult man with Graves' hyperthyroidism. The sequenced material came from peripheral blood or thyroid tissue (not recorded which). This CDR3 is CASSPTWASRQETQYF. The CDR3 DNA is TGTGCCAGCAGCCCCACTTGGGCTAGCCGACAAGAGACCCAGTACTTC. Supplemented by reference TRBV7-9 and TRBJ2-5, the full variable domain reads DTGVSQNPRHKITKRGQNVTFRCDPISEHNRLYWYRQTLGQGPEFLTYFQNEAQLEKSRLLSDRFSAERPKGSFSTLEIQRTEQGDSAMYLCASSPTWASRQETQYFGPGTRLLVL.